A selection of T cell receptor beta chains follows, all from one sample in a study of blood T cells in healthy people across ages. TCRdb reprocessed the 5' RACE reads via MiXCR and lists one record per CDR3 protein. The profile shows about 2 million distinct CDR3 sequences, roughly 52% of them singletons. The sequencing sample was made of blood. These receptors came from a woman aged 40 to 55 in good health. The CDR3 runs from the conserved cysteine through the conserved F or W. Some rows mark clone size as missing; the rest say once, few, many or name a class of expanded clone.

NA,TRBJ1-4,TRBV6-5,CASRLIQGADEKLFF
NA,TRBJ1-5,TRBV10-3,CAISGGTGNQPQHF
NA,TRBJ2-1,TRBV7-2,CASSRVGTSGGGEQFF
NA,TRBJ2-1,TRBV29-1,CSVDHRGDSNEQFF
many,TRBJ2-5,TRBV6-5,CASSYNQETQYF
NA,TRBJ2-5,TRBV28,CASSLNTRVGETQYF
NA,TRBJ2-1,TRBV6-1,CASSEAYRDDEQFF
NA,TRBJ1-2,TRBV20-1,CSAHFGTGYTF
few,TRBJ1-2,TRBV12-3/TRBV12-4,CASTLGNGYTF
NA,NA,TRBV4-3,CASSSNPGQGYEQYF
NA,TRBJ2-1,TRBV6-5,CASSYLSDSYNEQFF
few,TRBJ2-1,TRBV5-1,CASSWTGSEYNEQFF
few,TRBJ2-5,TRBV6-6,CASASGLAGVQETQYF
NA,TRBJ2-7,TRBV7-2,CASSRYDRGYEQYF
NA,TRBJ2-3,TRBV29-1,CSVEDLTRDTQYF
NA,TRBJ2-4,TRBV7-2,CASSLRGAGKDIQYF
NA,TRBJ2-1,TRBV28,CASSSLLQRGYNEQFF
NA,NA,TRBV6-5,CASRRGQGATYEQYF
NA,TRBJ1-2,TRBV7-8,CASSLLRIPNYGYTF
few,TRBJ2-3,TRBV6-2/TRBV6-3,CASSPGAPHLRRTDTQYF
once,TRBJ1-5,TRBV20-1,CSASEATGTNQPQHF
NA,TRBJ2-4,TRBV6-2/TRBV6-3,CASGTSGDTKNTQYF
NA,TRBJ2-3,TRBV29-1,CSGRRGPFSTDTQYF
few,TRBJ2-3,TRBV11-2,CASSLGVGSTDTQYF
NA,TRBJ1-2,TRBV13,CASSLGYREGYTF
NA,TRBJ1-4,TRBV4-2,CASSPTTGTENEKLFF
NA,TRBJ2-5,TRBV27,CASSVQGPEWDQYF
NA,TRBJ2-3,TRBV9,CASSPRGTGPLGTQYF
few,TRBJ2-1,TRBV20-1,CSARGDRDPYNEQFF
NA,TRBJ2-3,TRBV7-2,CASSFSGTSGGPSDTQYF
NA,TRBJ2-5,TRBV20-1,CSARQGLGGQETQYF
NA,TRBJ2-3,TRBV4-1,CASSQLLVAGGTQYF
few,TRBJ2-3,TRBV10-3,CAISETGGYTDTQYF
NA,TRBJ2-4,TRBV27,CASTPGAGGEQYF
NA,TRBJ1-1,TRBV12-3/TRBV12-4,CASSPYRESEAFF
NA,TRBJ1-4,TRBV6-6,CASRQLATGVEEKLFF
NA,TRBJ2-1,TRBV7-9,CASSLGTPNEPYNEQFF